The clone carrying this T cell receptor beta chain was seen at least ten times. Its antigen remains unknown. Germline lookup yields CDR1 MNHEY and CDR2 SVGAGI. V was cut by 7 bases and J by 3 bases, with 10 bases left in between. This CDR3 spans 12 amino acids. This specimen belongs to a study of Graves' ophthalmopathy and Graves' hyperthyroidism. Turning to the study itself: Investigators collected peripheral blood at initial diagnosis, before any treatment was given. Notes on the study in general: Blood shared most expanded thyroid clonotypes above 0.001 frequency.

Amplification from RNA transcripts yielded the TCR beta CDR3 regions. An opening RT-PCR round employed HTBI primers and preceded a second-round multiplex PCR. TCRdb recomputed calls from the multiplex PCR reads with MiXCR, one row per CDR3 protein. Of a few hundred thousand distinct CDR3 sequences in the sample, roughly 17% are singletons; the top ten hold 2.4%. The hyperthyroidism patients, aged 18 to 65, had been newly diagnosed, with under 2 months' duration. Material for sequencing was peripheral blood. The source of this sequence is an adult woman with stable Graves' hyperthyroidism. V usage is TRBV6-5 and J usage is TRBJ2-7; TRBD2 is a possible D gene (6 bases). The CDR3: CASTPGLYEQYF. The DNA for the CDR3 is TGTGCCAGCACCCCGGGACTCTACGAGCAGTACTTC.